Following are 15 T cell receptor beta chains from one sample sequenced in a study of T cell clonotyping in hematopoietic cell transplantation. Profiled with immunoSEQ multiplex PCR; TCRdb holds only in-frame clones, not every one. Among over 15,000 clones listed, 85% to 95% were seen once. The sequenced sample was peripheral blood mononuclear cells. These receptors were obtained from a man aged 35 to 55 in good health. Some clones in this sample may be carry-over from other donors' samples.

The chain is built from TRBV7-3 and TRBJ2-3; D gene unclear. Trimming took off 2 bases at V and 1 base at J, with 13 bases between the two ends. CDR1 and CDR2 from the germline V gene are SGHTA and FQGTGA. The CDR3 extends over 16 amino acids. The CDR3 loop reads CASSLDNGKGTDTQYF. CDR3 sequence (DNA): TGTGCCAGCAGCTTAGACAACGGCAAAGGCACAGATACGCAGTATTTT.

The rearrangement joins TRBV19 to TRBJ1-5; D is uncertain. V lost 3 bases and J 4 bases, leaving 10 bases between the germline ends. Germline CDR1 LNHDA, CDR2 SQIVND (reference sequence). This CDR3 is built from 14 residues. This CDR3 is CASSIGSGNQPQHF. The CDR3 DNA follows: TGTGCCAGTAGTATCGGGAGCGGGAATCAGCCCCAGCATTTT.

With regard to this clone: Compared with germline, one end of the junction differs, possibly owing to a read error. V is TRBV2 and J is TRBJ2-7, with D perhaps given as TRBD1 or TRBD2 (5 bases each). The CDR3 length is 14 residues. The germline gives CDR1 SNHLY, CDR2 FYNNEI. CDR3 coding DNA: TGTGCCAGCAGTGTAGGGCAGGGCCAGGTTCGAGGGGACTTC. It yields the protein CASSVGQGQVRGDF.

CDR3 protein: CASRPGRDQPQHF. CDR3 coding DNA: TGTGCCAGCAGACCAGGTCGGGATCAGCCCCAGCATTTT. J is TRBJ1-5 and V is TRBV6-1; no clear D gene. The CDR3 is 13 amino acids. V was clipped by 6 bases and J by 5 bases, with 11 bases between them. Looked up from germline, CDR1 is MNHNS and CDR2 is SASEGT.

The chain has TRBV2 and TRBJ1-6; D is uncertain. The ends were cut back, 6 bases at V and 9 bases at J, with 12 bases in the middle. Germline lookup yields CDR1 SNHLY and CDR2 FYNNEI. The CDR3 spans 13 residues. CDR3: CASRYRGTSPLHF. The CDR3, as DNA: TGTGCCAGCAGATACCGGGGAACTTCACCCCTCCACTTT.

This chain joins TRBV30 and TRBJ2-5, with D possibly matching TRBD2 (5 bases). The CDR3 runs to 13 residues. V gave up 1 base and J gave up 5 bases, with 11 bases separating them. Looked up from germline, CDR1 is GTSNPN and CDR2 is SVGIG (reference sequence). The CDR3 is CAWSGPRGETQYF. In nucleotides, the CDR3 is TGTGCCTGGAGTGGCCCCAGAGGGGAGACCCAGTACTTC.

This clone was detected once. This chain's CDR3 is CASSQFWTSGGRTEAFF. The CDR3, as DNA: TGCGCCAGCAGCCAATTTTGGACCTCAGGGGGCAGGACTGAAGCTTTCTTT. The chain combines TRBV4-3 with TRBJ1-1; 8 nucleotides align to TRBD1. V was clipped by 2 bases and J by 5 bases; unmatched bases: 13. The CDR3 contains 17 residues. The germline V gene has CDR1 LGHNA and CDR2 YSLEER.

This chain joins TRBV29-1 and TRBJ2-7; D remains unclear. Per the germline V gene, CDR1 is SQVTM and CDR2 is ANQGSEA. Trimming took 0 bases from V and 2 from J, leaving 11 bases between them. The CDR3 has 14 residues. CDR3 sequence: CSVEDPVKTYEQYF. The CDR3 DNA reads as TGCAGCGTTGAAGATCCGGTCAAAACCTACGAGCAGTACTTC.

J is TRBJ1-3 and V is TRBV7-9; no clear D gene. The CDR3 has 16 residues. Between the trimmed V and J ends, which lost 7 bases and 3 bases, there was a span of 19 bases. The germline gives CDR1 SEHNR, CDR2 FQNEAQ (reference sequence). DNA for the CDR3: TGTGCCAGCACCCCAGTCGTAGGGCAGATTGGAAACACCATATATTTT. Residues: CASTPVVGQIGNTIYF. The complete variable domain, with remaining parts taken from reference TRBV7-9 and TRBJ1-3, reads DTGVSQNPRHKITKRGQNVTFRCDPISEHNRLYWYRQTLGQGPEFLTYFQNEAQLEKSRLLSDRFSAERPKGSFSTLEIQRTEQGDSAMYLCASTPVVGQIGNTIYFGEGSWLTVV.

V gene TRBV5-1 combines with J gene TRBJ2-7; TRBD1 or TRBD2 may be the D gene (5 bases each). CDR1 is SGHRS, CDR2 YFSETQ, per germline. Trimming cost V 0 bases and J 0 bases, with 10 bases left between them. CDR3 size: 15 residues. The CDR3 reads CASSLEWGSSYEQYF. DNA for the CDR3: TGCGCCAGCAGCTTGGAGTGGGGGAGCTCCTACGAGCAGTACTTC.

The chain is built from TRBV19 and TRBJ2-7; a possible D gene is TRBD2 (5 bases). Looked up from germline, CDR1 is LNHDA and CDR2 is SQIVND (reference sequence). The V and J ends lost 5 bases and 0 bases respectively, with 11 bases between them. The CDR3 has 14 residues. CDR3: CASSVTGSSYEQYF. The CDR3 region has the DNA TGTGCCAGTAGTGTGACGGGAAGCTCCTACGAGCAGTACTTC.

This chain links TRBV5-4 with TRBJ2-1, with TRBD1 matching over 8 bases. Germline CDR1 SGHNT, CDR2 YYREEE (reference sequence). There are 17 residues in the CDR3. Trimming took 5 bases from V and 7 from J; bases not matched to a gene: 17. The chain's CDR3 is CASSPTLSRTGMNEQFF. The CDR3, as DNA: TGTGCCAGCAGTCCCACCCTATCTAGGACAGGGATGAATGAGCAGTTCTTC. The full variable domain, rest sourced from reference TRBV5-4 and TRBJ2-1, is ETGVTQSPTHLIKTRGQQVTLRCSSQSGHNTVSWYQQALGQGPQFIFQYYREEENGRGNFPPRFSGLQFPNYSSELNVNALELDDSALYLCASSPTLSRTGMNEQFFGPGTRLTVL.

The V and J genes are TRBV7-3 and TRBJ2-5; possible D gene TRBD2, 7 bases. Trimming pared 2 bases from V and 4 bases from J, leaving 14 bases between. The CDR3 covers 15 residues. CDR1 SGHTA and CDR2 FQGTGA come from the germline V gene. In DNA form, the CDR3 reads TGTGCCAGCAGCTTAGGGGGGGCGGTTCCAGAGACCCAGTACTTC. Amino acids: CASSLGGAVPETQYF.

The genes are TRBV29-1 and TRBJ2-3; no reliable D call. The germline V gene has CDR1 SQVTM and CDR2 ANQGSEA. V lost 1 base to trimming and J lost 1 base, with 3 bases between them. This CDR3 is 12 amino acids long. The CDR3 nucleotides read TGCAGCGTTGAAGTTGGCACAGATACGCAGTATTTT. The encoded protein is CSVEVGTDTQYF.

The chain joins TRBV9 to TRBJ2-1, with 10 bases identical to TRBD2. The CDR3 is made up of 15 amino acids. Germline CDR1 reads SGDLS; CDR2 reads YYNGEE. V was clipped by 1 base and J by 7 bases; unmatched bases: 5. The CDR3 DNA reads TGTGCCAGCAGCGTAAGCGGGGGGGCGCAGAATGAGCAGTTCTTC. As protein: CASSVSGGAQNEQFF.